A single sample gave rise to the 10 T cell receptor beta chains below, sequenced in a study of CD8+ T cells in alopecia areata (dated by TCRdb to the late 2010s). Pooled mouse cutaneous lymph node cells were stained for CD4, CD8alpha, NKG2D, NKG2ACE and other markers and were then sorted on a BD Influx. Libraries came from the immunoSEQ multiplex PCR assay. RNA was extracted from all samples and reverse transcribed into cDNA as template for TCR sequencing. TCRdb re-hosts the immuneACCESS table, in-frame sequences only. Its copies lack some clones; in the studies checked, an unresolved V gene accounts for under half of them, and the cause for the rest is not known. The sample records about 300,000 clones, none occurring a single time. The leading ten clones occupy roughly 1.2% of the sample. Specimen: CD4+ T cells sorted from a lymph node. These receptors came from a C3H/HeJ mouse with alopecia areata. The MHC haplotype of this strain is H2-k.

Turning to this clone: Gene names and germline match the mouse. Partial CDR3 DNA: TGTGCCAGCAGGCACTGGGGGGGAGAAGAC. Its protein is CASRHWGGED. The full-length CDR3 reads as CASRHWGGEDTQYF. This sequence joins TRBV13-3 and TRBJ2-5, with TRBD2 identical over 10 bases. The CDR3 is cut off 4 residues early in the read; its end comes from the germline J gene. The CDR3 runs 14 residues. Germline V gene sequence: CDR1 NNHDY, CDR2 SYVADS. Together with reference TRBV13-3 and TRBJ2-5, the CDR3 gives the full variable domain: EAAVTQSPRSKVAVTGGKVTLSCHQTNNHDYMYWYRQDTGHGLRLIHYSYVADSTEKGDIPDGYKASRPSQENFSLILELASLSQTAVYFCASRHWGGEDTQYFGPGTRLLVL.

Comment on this clone: Gene names and germline refer to mouse. Read sequence stops 4 residues before the CDR3 end, and the germline J gene provides the missing end. The chain carries TRBV13-1 and TRBJ2-5, with 8 bases matching TRBD1. Germline V CDR1 and CDR2: NSHNY, SYGAGN. The CDR3 is made up of 14 amino acids. Trimming took 4 bases from V and 2 from J; bases not matched to a gene: 3. The CDR3 loop is CASSPGQGQDTQYF. Incomplete CDR3 DNA: TGTGCCAGCAGTCCCGGACAGGGCCAAGAC.

This clone appeared a few times. Gene names denote mouse genes. The read ends 4 residues early relative to the CDR3; the germline J gene fills the gap. This chain connects TRBV13-1 to TRBJ2-5, with 10 bases matching TRBD2. Germline CDR1 reads NSHNY; CDR2 reads SYGAGN. This CDR3 is built from 16 residues. The V segment lost 1 base and the J segment 1 base; nucleotides outside the gene matches: 3. The sequenced part of the CDR3 DNA is TGTGCCAGCAGTGATTTCTGGGGGGGCCACCAAGAC. This gives the protein CASSDFWGGHQD. The CDR3 as a whole reads CASSDFWGGHQDTQYF.

Note on this clone: Gene names are mouse gene names. CDR3 bases read: TGTGCCAGCAGCCAAGATACAGACCAAGAC. Amino acid sequence: CASSQDTDQD. The entire CDR3 is CASSQDTDQDTQYF. V is TRBV5 and J is TRBJ2-5; D call uncertain. Read coverage stops 4 residues before the CDR3 terminus; the germline J gene supplies the remainder. CDR1 and CDR2 from the germline V gene are LGHNA and YNLKQL (reference sequence). The CDR3 runs 14 residues. Trimming took off 0 bases at V and 1 base at J, with 5 bases between the two ends.

This clone was counted a few times. The gene symbols are mouse symbols. Read sequence stops 4 residues before the CDR3 end, and the germline J gene provides the missing end. The sample has other DNA sequences that encode this CDR3 too. The V gene is TRBV1, the J gene TRBJ2-3; no firm D call. The CDR3 length is 13 residues. Deletions cut 3 bases from V and 0 bases from J, with 4 bases between. The germline V gene has CDR1 NSQYPW and CDR2 LRSPGD (reference sequence). The CDR3 sequence: CTCSATSAETLYF. The CDR3 bases that were read are TGCACCTGCAGTGCGACTAGTGCAGAA.

This clone was detected a few times. Mouse names are used for the genes. The read is 4 residues too short to cover the CDR3 end, so that end is filled in from the germline J gene. The chain joins TRBV31 to TRBJ2-3; perhaps TRBD2 as D (6 bases). Trimming cost V 4 bases and J 0 bases, with 14 bases left between them. The CDR3 spans 15 residues. Germline lookup yields CDR1 GKSSPN and CDR2 SITVG. The sequenced part of the CDR3 DNA is TGTGCCTGGACCCTCCGGGACTCTAGTGCAGAA. Protein sequence: CAWTLRDSSAE. The complete CDR3 sequence is CAWTLRDSSAETLYF. Looking up the rest from reference TRBV31 and TRBJ2-3 gives the full variable domain: AQTIHQWPVAEIKAVGSPLSLGCTIKGKSSPNLYWYWQATGGTLQQLFYSITVGQVESVVQLNLSASRPKDDQFILSTEKLLLSHSGFYLCAWTLRDSSAETLYFGSGTRLTVL.

A few counts support this clone. The gene symbols are mouse symbols. The read falls 4 residues short of the CDR3 end, and the missing part is taken from the germline J gene. V usage is TRBV5 and J usage is TRBJ2-5; D gene ambiguous. CDR3 size: 14 residues. Trimming took off 4 bases at V and 0 bases at J, with 8 bases between the two ends. Germline V gene data show CDR1 as LGHNA and CDR2 as YNLKQL (reference sequence). The covered CDR3 bases are TGTGCCAGCAGCCTCGACAAAAACCAAGAC. Its protein is CASSLDKNQD. The CDR3 in full is CASSLDKNQDTQYF.

This clone was counted only a few times. Gene names are the mouse ones. The missing CDR3 end, 4 residues past where the read stops, is filled in from the germline J gene. Other DNA sequences in the same sample also yield this CDR3. The chain joins TRBV13-2 to TRBJ2-7, with 9 bases matching TRBD2. V lost 4 bases and J lost 0; bases outside the gene matches: 2. The CDR3 has 14 amino acids. Germline CDR1 is NNHNN and CDR2 is SYGAGS (reference sequence). CDR3 sequence: CASGLGGSSYEQYF. Incomplete CDR3 DNA: TGTGCCAGCGGTCTGGGGGGGAGCTCCTAT.

This clone has only a few counts. Gene names denote mouse genes. The read is 3 residues too short to cover the CDR3 end, so that end is filled in from the germline J gene. The chain carries TRBV13-2 and TRBJ1-6; weak D call: TRBD1 (5 bases). TRBJ1-6 is recorded as an ORF, its role being uncertain. Germline CDR1 and CDR2: NNHNN and SYGAGS (reference sequence). This CDR3 has 14 residues. V lost 0 bases and J 5 bases, leaving 6 bases between the germline ends. CDR3 bases read: TGTGCCAGCGGTGATGCACAGGATAATTCGCCC. As protein: CASGDAQDNSP. The complete CDR3 reads CASGDAQDNSPLYF.

As for this clone: Genes and germline are mouse. The read gets to within 4 residues of the CDR3 end, and the germline J gene fills in the rest. This sequence joins TRBV13-1 and TRBJ2-7; the D is unclear. The CDR3 totals 12 residues. Germline-derived CDR1 and CDR2 are NSHNY and SYGAGN. CDR3 protein: CASSSRHYEQYF. The CDR3 DNA, read in part, is TGTGCCAGCAGTTCCCGTCATTAT.